The clone carrying this TCR beta chain showed up just a few times. From germline, CDR1 is SEHNR and CDR2 FQNEAQ (reference sequence). The CDR3 is made up of 17 amino acids. The trim removed 8 bases at V and 1 base at J, leaving 16 bases unmatched. This entry belongs to a study of blood T cell repertoires in COVID-19. About the study: The study drew acute and convalescent COVID-19 samples from the United States, Italy and Spain. Sources were T cells, B-cell-depleted T cells, or PBMCs; the material itself was cDNA or gDNA.

Original handling: Estimation of nucleated cell counts relied on the amplification of reference gene primers. Profiling relied on immunoSEQ multiplex PCR, and the TCRdb table lists in-frame clones only, not all of them. V and J calls and clone size follow that table, whereas D and trimming were derived from the DNA. The sample holds approximately 150,000 clones, about 86% seen once. Sequenced sample: peripheral blood. The chain couples TRBV7-9 to TRBJ2-7, with TRBD2 matching over 8 bases. The clonotype originates from a man in his 70s with acute or convalescent COVID-19. The CDR3 region is CASGLPTGGPRSYEQYF. The CDR3 DNA is TGTGCCAGCGGCCTCCCAACGGGAGGGCCAAGATCCTACGAGCAGTACTTC.